Following are 3 T cell receptor beta chains from one sample sequenced in a study of Ad26.COV2.S vaccination and SARS-CoV-2 variants. Treatment given: roughly 20 received Ad26.COV2.S at low or high dose, single or two shots; 5 received placebo; per-sample allocation not given. Sample collection was performed on day 63 after the first vaccine or placebo injection. Measured with immunoSEQ multiplex PCR; TCRdb has only the in-frame clones, and not every one. The table has roughly 300,000 clones, less than 90% seen once. The input for sequencing was peripheral blood, taken in a trial of Ad26.COV2.S vaccine versus placebo. These receptors were taken from a person between 18 and 65 years old who received the Ad26.COV2.S COVID-19 vaccine or a placebo.

This clone appeared a few times. The CDR3 DNA sequence: TGTGCCAGCAGCTTAACCCGACTAGCGGGAGCCAATGAGCAGTTCTTC. Translated, it gives CASSLTRLAGANEQFF. The chain combines TRBV7-3 with TRBJ2-1, with 12 bases identical to TRBD2. Looked up from germline, CDR1 is SGHTA and CDR2 is FQGTGA. The CDR3 is 16 amino acids. J was trimmed by 6 bases and V by 0 bases; bases with no gene match: 3.

About this clone itself: One end of the junction does not line up with germline, which may come from a read error. The chain has TRBV19 and TRBJ2-2; TRBD1 matches at 9 bases. This CDR3 region has 15 residues. Germline V gene data show CDR1 as LNHDA and CDR2 as SQIVND (reference sequence). In DNA form, the CDR3 reads TGCGCCAGTAGTCCGCGGACAGGGGTTAGCGGGGAGCTGTTTTTT. Protein sequence: CASSPRTGVSGELFF. The full variable domain, completed using reference TRBV19 and TRBJ2-2, is DGGITQSPKYLFRKEGQNVTLSCEQNLNHDAMYWYRQDPGQGLRLIYYSQIVNDFQKGDIAEGYSVSREKKESFPLTVTSAQKNPTAFYLCASSPRTGVSGELFFGEGSRLTVL.

The chain combines TRBV6-5 with TRBJ1-5; D is possibly TRBD1 (6 bases). The germline V and J ends were trimmed by 5 bases and 5 bases, with 13 bases remaining between them. The CDR3 loop spans 14 amino acids. Per the germline V gene, CDR1 is MNHEY and CDR2 is SVGAGI. The CDR3 spells CASSSRDTDQPQHF. CDR3 in DNA: TGTGCCAGCAGTAGCAGGGACACCGATCAGCCCCAGCATTTT.